This T cell receptor delta chain was captured by sequencing in a study of γδ T cells in repeated Plasmodium falciparum infection. TCRdb re-analyzed the multiplex PCR reads via CATT. This sample has 80,000 to 95,000 delta-chain clones; 1.4% occur once, and the top ten carry about 10%. Germline V CDR1 and CDR2: TSWWSYY, QGS. Unmatched junction bases numbered 29, after V lost 1 base and J lost 3 bases. The CDR3 contains 25 residues. The sample holds a few counts of this clone. TCRdb's listed protein matches a much larger clone and diverges from this DNA's translation at residue 20, likely through a read error; the protein shown comes from the DNA. Gammadelta T cells were flow-sorted from PBMC into Vgamma9/Vdelta2+ and Vdelta2-negative populations for bulk analysis.

This clonotype was obtained from a pool of human donors (malaria-infected and uninfected, not separated). Source material: gamma-delta T cells from blood. This rearrangement joins TRDV1 to TRDJ1; the match to TRDD3 covers 13 bases. DNA of the CDR3: TGTGCTCTTGGGGAACCCCACAGGCTTCCTGTACGTACTGGGGGATACGCCGGGTACGCCGATAAACTCATCTTT. It codes for CALGEPHRLPVRTGGYAGYADKLIF.